Detailed here is one TCR beta chain. Its antigen is not identified. The V end lost 0 bases, the J end lost 2 bases, and 9 bases lay between the germline ends. CDR3 length equals 15 residues. Germline V gene sequence: CDR1 KGHSH, CDR2 LQKENI. The entry originates in a study of cytomegalovirus exposure and HLA in healthy donors. The wider study: HLA-typed donors were the source of some 80 million unique TCRs, which an early data release held.

Study-wide points: Upon later analysis, TCR association rates were observed to vary by HLA locus, being highest for DRB1 and lowest for HLA-C. Reports credit the classifier with highly specific, highly sensitive diagnosis of cytomegalovirus status.

The PCR had 60 Vbeta and 13 Jbeta primers. Clones were sequenced by immunoSEQ multiplex PCR, and TCRdb holds only the in-frame ones, with some missing. Of roughly 150,000 clones in the sample, around four fifths were seen once. V and J are TRBV18 and TRBJ2-3; D is undetermined. The receptor was isolated from a male donor in good health and CMV-seronegative. Sequencing was done on a sample of PBMCs. Written as DNA, the CDR3 is TGTGCCAGCTCACCACCGAACAGCCTCACAGATACGCAGTATTTT. Translated, it gives CASSPPNSLTDTQYF.